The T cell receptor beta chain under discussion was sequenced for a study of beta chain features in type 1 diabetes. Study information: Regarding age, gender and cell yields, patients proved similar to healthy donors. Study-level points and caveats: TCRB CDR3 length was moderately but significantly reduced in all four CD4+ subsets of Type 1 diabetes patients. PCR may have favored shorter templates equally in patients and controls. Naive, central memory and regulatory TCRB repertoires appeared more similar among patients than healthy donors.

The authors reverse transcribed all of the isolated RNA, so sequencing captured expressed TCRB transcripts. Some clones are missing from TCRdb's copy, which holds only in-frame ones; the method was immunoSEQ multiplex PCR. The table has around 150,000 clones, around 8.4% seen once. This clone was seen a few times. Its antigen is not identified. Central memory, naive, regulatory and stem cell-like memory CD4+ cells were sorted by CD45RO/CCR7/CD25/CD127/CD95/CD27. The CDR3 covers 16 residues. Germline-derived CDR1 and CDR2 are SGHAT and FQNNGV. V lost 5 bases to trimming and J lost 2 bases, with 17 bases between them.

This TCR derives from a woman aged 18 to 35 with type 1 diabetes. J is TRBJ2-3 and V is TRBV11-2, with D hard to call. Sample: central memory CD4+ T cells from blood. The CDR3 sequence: CASSPSIKSTTDTQYF. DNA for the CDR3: TGTGCCAGCAGCCCCTCGATTAAATCTACCACAGATACGCAGTATTTT.